A single sample is the source of the 4 T cell receptor beta chains below, sequenced in a study of cytomegalovirus exposure and HLA in healthy donors. PCR was performed using 60 Vbeta and 13 Jbeta primers. The assay was immunoSEQ multiplex PCR, and TCRdb's table has in-frame clones only and misses some. The sample has around 77,000 clones, and its top ten clones hold 12% to 15%. Sequenced: PBMCs. These receptors all stem from a man aged 50 to 59 in good health and CMV-seropositive.

The chain is built from TRBV19 and TRBJ2-1; D is perhaps TRBD2 (6 bases). The germline V gene has CDR1 LNHDA and CDR2 SQIVND (reference sequence). With 1 base removed from V and 7 bases from J, the gap between germline ends came to 8 bases. The CDR3 is 13 residues long. The CDR3 reads CASSIGGENEQFF. The CDR3 region has the DNA TGTGCCAGTAGTATAGGGGGGGAGAATGAGCAGTTCTTC.

The rearrangement uses TRBV19 and TRBJ2-1; D ambiguous. V was cut by 7 bases and J by 9 bases, with 10 bases left in between. Germline values: CDR1 LNHDA, CDR2 SQIVND (reference sequence). The CDR3 has 11 residues. The CDR3, as DNA: TGTGCCAGTAAAACGGTTAGTGAGCAGTTCTTC. Translating gives CASKTVSEQFF.

The chain couples TRBV6-5 to TRBJ1-2, with D maybe TRBD1 (6 bases). With 5 bases removed from V and 3 bases from J, the gap between germline ends came to 16 bases. The CDR3 runs 15 residues. CDR1 MNHEY and CDR2 SVGAGI come from the germline V gene. DNA for the CDR3: TGTGCCAGCAGTCCAGGGAGGGGGTGGGACTATGGCTACACCTTC. Translated, it gives CASSPGRGWDYGYTF.

This chain uses TRBV28 with TRBJ2-5; 7 bases align to TRBD1. The CDR3 is made up of 13 amino acids. V shed 7 bases, J shed 3 bases, and the junction held 5 bases outside the gene matches. The V gene's germline CDR1 is MDHEN and CDR2 SYDVKM. The CDR3 region is CASTEGAEETQYF. The CDR3 coding sequence is TGTGCCAGCACCGAGGGGGCTGAAGAGACCCAGTACTTC.